The present T cell receptor (beta chain) was sequenced within a study of metastatic and nonmetastatic thyroid tumors. Whole-study context: The authors compared repertoires across blood and tumor or nodule tissue from malignant and benign thyroid patients.

Many counts were recorded for this clone. All patients reached thyroid surgery having received no treatment beforehand. This CDR3 has 13 residues. Germline loops: CDR1 KGHSH, CDR2 LQKENI. Trimming took 0 bases from V and 4 from J, leaving 6 bases between them. MiXCR re-clonotyped the PCR reads for TCRdb. Of some 19,000 clones in the sample, around 19% were seen once. Material: blood. The receptor was derived from a female donor with papillary thyroid cancer or a benign thyroid nodule (not recorded which). Some clones in this sample may be carry-over from other donors' samples. The chain uses TRBV18 and TRBJ1-1, with no clear D. This CDR3 is CASSPPTSTEAFF. The CDR3 nucleotides read TGTGCCAGCTCACCACCGACGAGCACTGAAGCTTTCTTT.